Below, 25 T cell receptor beta chains from the same sample are listed, as sequenced in a study of T-cell memory formation after mild COVID-19. TCRdb fed the 5' RACE reads into MiXCR, producing one record per CDR3 protein. The sample carries 25,000 to 35,000 distinct CDR3 sequences, 20% to 25% recorded once. Material: PBMCs or a T cell subset sorted from them (not recorded which). The receptors derive from an adult who had mild COVID-19 (a few samples of this study predate the infection). Cell type and time point are not known.

This chain joins TRBV18 and TRBJ2-1; tentative D call: TRBD1 (6 bases). Germline V lookup: CDR1 KGHSH, CDR2 LQKENI. V shed 3 bases and J shed 7 bases, with 10 bases lying between them. The length of the CDR3 is 13 residues. The CDR3 DNA sequence: TGTGCCAGCTCACCGCGACAGGAAAATGAGCAGTTCTTC. Its protein product is CASSPRQENEQFF.

This clonotype was counted many times. V is TRBV9 and J is TRBJ2-2, with D unresolved. The CDR3 is made up of 15 amino acids. V gave up 0 bases and J gave up 0 bases, with 6 bases separating them. The germline gives CDR1 SGDLS, CDR2 YYNGEE. CDR3: CASSVVPANTGELFF. CDR3 sequence (DNA): TGTGCCAGCAGCGTAGTTCCAGCGAACACCGGGGAGCTGTTTTTT.

This clonotype has ten or more counts. V gene TRBV29-1 combines with J gene TRBJ2-1, with TRBD2 matching 7 bases. Germline V gene data show CDR1 as SQVTM and CDR2 as ANQGSEA. J was trimmed by 10 bases and V by 7 bases; bases with no gene match: 10. The CDR3 runs 12 residues. CDR3: CSAWGSGKEQFF. The DNA of the CDR3 is TGCAGCGCCTGGGGCAGCGGGAAAGAGCAGTTCTTC.

The V call is TRBV7-8, the J call TRBJ2-1; TRBD1 agrees at 7 bases. After removal of 7 bases from V and 15 bases from J, the junction contained 9 bases not matched to a gene. Germline V gives CDR1 SGHVS, CDR2 FQNEAQ. The CDR3 has 11 amino acids. CDR3 loop: CASTLGTEVFF. CDR3 sequence (DNA): TGTGCCAGCACCCTCGGGACAGAGGTGTTCTTC.

At least ten counts were recorded for this clonotype. The CDR3 DNA is TGTGCCAGCCTCCCGGGGTTGGATTCACCCCTCCACTTT. Its translation: CASLPGLDSPLHF. The genes are TRBV18 and TRBJ1-6; no clear D gene. Germline CDR1 reads KGHSH; CDR2 reads LQKENI. Trimming pared 8 bases from V and 8 bases from J, leaving 13 bases between. The CDR3 has 13 residues. Full variable domain (rest looked up from reference TRBV18 and TRBJ1-6): NAGVMQNPRHLVRRRGQEARLRCSPMKGHSHVYWYRQLPEEGLKFMVYLQKENIIDESGMPKERFSAEFPKEGPSILRIQQVVRGDSAAYFCASLPGLDSPLHFGNGTRLTVT.

The table lists this clonotype with a few counts. J is TRBJ2-7 and V is TRBV5-1; 10 nucleotides match TRBD2. Germline V lookup: CDR1 SGHRS, CDR2 YFSETQ. V trimming: 2 bases; J trimming: 5 bases; junction bases outside the gene matches: 4. The CDR3 is 14 amino acids. The CDR3 DNA is TGCGCCAGCAGCTTACGGACTAGCGGCCACGAGCAGTACTTC. Protein sequence: CASSLRTSGHEQYF.

V and J are TRBV12-3 or TRBV12-4 and TRBJ1-2; 8 bases align to TRBD1. V trimming: 5 bases; J trimming: 8 bases; junction bases outside the gene matches: 13. The CDR3 runs to 15 residues. The CDR3 is CASSAHRTGLEGYTF. Written as DNA, the CDR3 is TGTGCCAGCAGTGCGCACCGGACAGGGCTAGAGGGCTACACCTTC.

V usage is TRBV20-1 and J usage is TRBJ2-7; 7 bases match TRBD1. The ends lost 2 bases at V and 3 bases at J; junction bases unmatched: 10. Germline CDR1 is DFQATT and CDR2 is SNEGSKA (reference sequence). There are 15 residues in the CDR3. The CDR3 nucleotides are TGCAGTGCTAGACAGTACCCCGGGACAGACTACGAGCAGTACTTC. This encodes CSARQYPGTDYEQYF.

This clonotype was detected many times. V and J are TRBV5-1 and TRBJ2-3; possibly TRBD2 for D (7 bases). V was shortened by 7 bases and J by 1 base, with 16 bases between the two germline ends. The CDR3 runs to 15 residues. Germline CDR1 is SGHRS and CDR2 is YFSETQ. The CDR3 DNA reads as TGCGCCAGCTCGGGGGCTGGGAGGGGCACAGATACGCAGTATTTT. Encoded protein: CASSGAGRGTDTQYF.

The table lists this clonotype with many counts. The chain employs TRBV11-2 and TRBJ2-7; unclear D gene. Germline CDR1 SGHAT, CDR2 FQNNGV. CDR3 size: 11 residues. The V end lost 5 bases, the J end lost 3 bases, and 5 bases lay between the germline ends. The CDR3 loop is CASSVSYEQYF. The CDR3 region has the DNA TGTGCCAGCAGCGTAAGCTACGAGCAGTACTTC.

This clonotype was recorded at least ten times. The gene calls are TRBV10-3 and TRBJ2-5; D may be TRBD1 or TRBD2 (6 bases each). The germline V gene encodes CDR1 ENHRY and CDR2 SYGVKD. The CDR3 is 14 amino acids. The V gene lost 6 bases and the J gene lost 2 bases, with 13 bases spanning the gap. In nucleotides, the CDR3 is TGTGCCATCAGGCCGCAAGGGGGGCAAGAGACCCAGTACTTC. Translated, it gives CAIRPQGGQETQYF.

This clonotype was observed many times. The chain couples TRBV29-1 to TRBJ2-3; 8 nucleotides line up with TRBD2. The CDR3 extends over 13 amino acids. CDR1 and CDR2 (germline): SQVTM, ANQGSEA. Losses at the gene ends were 5 bases for V and 6 bases for J; bases not matched to a gene: 7. The CDR3 protein is CSVFPAGVDTQYF. The CDR3 DNA reads TGCAGCGTTTTTCCAGCGGGGGTGGATACGCAGTATTTT.

Points on this clonotype: This sequence may be a read error, since a much larger clone differs from it by one base. The chain uses TRBV18 and TRBJ2-1; D not certain. Germline V gene lookup returns CDR1 KGHSH and CDR2 LQKENI. There are 11 residues in the CDR3. The CDR3 region is CDSSPTGEQFF. The CDR3 nucleotides read TGTGACAGCTCACCGACGGGTGAGCAGTTCTTC. The entire variable domain, with the rest obtained from reference TRBV18 and TRBJ2-1, is as follows: NAGVMQNPRHLVRRRGQEARLRCSPMKGHSHVYWYRQLPEEGLKFMVYLQKENIIDESGMPKERFSAEFPKEGPSILRIQQVVRGDSAAYFCDSSPTGEQFFGPGTRLTVL.

This clonotype was counted at least ten times. The chain uses TRBV5-1 and TRBJ1-6; unclear D gene. Germline CDR1 SGHRS, CDR2 YFSETQ. The CDR3 has 15 residues. Between the trimmed V and J ends, which lost 0 bases and 9 bases, there was a span of 13 bases. CDR3 region: CASSLADYAGSPLHF. The CDR3 nucleotides read TGCGCCAGCAGCTTGGCCGATTATGCAGGTTCACCCCTCCACTTT.

At least ten counts were recorded for this clonotype. The V gene is TRBV19, the J gene TRBJ1-5; 7 positions match TRBD1. Germline lookup yields CDR1 LNHDA and CDR2 SQIVND (reference sequence). This CDR3 spans 16 amino acids. The V gene end was trimmed by 2 bases and the J gene end by 4 bases; junction bases not matched to a gene: 8. CDR3 DNA: TGTGCCAGTAGTATACGGGGGGACAGCCCTAATCAGCCCCAGCATTTT. Translated: CASSIRGDSPNQPQHF.

In this sample, this clonotype turned up a few times. This sequence joins TRBV27 and TRBJ1-1, with 8 positions matching TRBD1. Germline V gives CDR1 MNHEY, CDR2 SMNVEV (reference sequence). V dropped 6 bases and J dropped 0; count of bases not matched to a gene: 6. CDR3 length: 15 residues. CDR3 DNA: TGTGCCAGCAGACGGACAGGGCCTATGAACACTGAAGCTTTCTTT. This encodes CASRRTGPMNTEAFF.

This clonotype was recorded at least ten times. The CDR3 sequence is CASSQDYLAGAAKNIQYF. CDR3 coding DNA: TGCGCCAGCAGCCAAGATTACCTAGCGGGGGCAGCCAAAAACATTCAGTACTTC. The chain couples TRBV4-3 to TRBJ2-4, with TRBD2 matching over 10 bases. The CDR3 extends over 18 amino acids. The germline V gene has CDR1 LGHNA and CDR2 YSLEER. J was trimmed by 0 bases and V by 0 bases; bases with no gene match: 5.

The table lists this clonotype with many counts. The rearrangement uses TRBV7-8 and TRBJ2-2, with D unclear. Germline V gene lookup returns CDR1 SGHVS and CDR2 FQNEAQ. This CDR3 region has 13 residues. V was pared by 4 bases and J by 6 bases, with 9 bases between. Written as DNA, the CDR3 is TGTGCCAGCAGCTCACCTAACCCCGGGGAGCTGTTTTTT. This gives the protein CASSSPNPGELFF.

This clonotype counts as medium-sized. The chain carries TRBV29-1 and TRBJ2-7, with 8 bases lining up with TRBD2. The CDR3 has 14 amino acids. Germline lookup yields CDR1 SQVTM and CDR2 ANQGSEA. V was pared by 5 bases and J by 1 base, with 7 bases of the junction left unmatched. The CDR3 DNA reads TGCAGCGTTCTCACTAGCGGATCTTCCTACGAGCAGTACTTC. Translation gives CSVLTSGSSYEQYF.

This clonotype has at least ten counts. This chain links TRBV5-1 with TRBJ1-1; perhaps TRBD1 as D (6 bases). CDR3 length: 13 amino acids. Germline V gene lookup returns CDR1 SGHRS and CDR2 YFSETQ. V lost 4 bases, J lost 4 bases, and 11 bases lay in between. Here the CDR3 reads CASSGGRGTEAFF. The CDR3 region has the DNA TGCGCCAGCAGCGGGGGGCGAGGCACTGAAGCTTTCTTT.

There are many counts of this clonotype. This chain connects TRBV19 to TRBJ2-2; D might be TRBD2 (5 bases). The ends were cut back, 5 bases at V and 0 bases at J, with 13 bases in the middle. Per the germline V gene, CDR1 is LNHDA and CDR2 is SQIVND (reference sequence). There are 16 residues in the CDR3. The CDR3 sequence: CASSSFGESNTGELFF. In nucleotides, the CDR3 is TGTGCCAGTAGTTCTTTCGGGGAATCGAACACCGGGGAGCTGTTTTTT.

The chain is built from TRBV24-1 and TRBJ1-1, with 7 bases that match TRBD1. The CDR3 contains 13 residues. V shed 7 bases and J 3 bases; nucleotides not matched to a gene: 4. The germline V gene encodes CDR1 KGHDR and CDR2 SFDVKD. The CDR3 protein is CATSRQGDTEAFF. Here the CDR3 DNA reads TGTGCCACCAGCCGACAGGGCGACACTGAAGCTTTCTTT.

This clonotype was seen at least ten times. The rearrangement joins TRBV12-3 or TRBV12-4 to TRBJ2-5, with 9 bases identical to TRBD1. This CDR3 has 14 amino acids. V shed 2 bases, J shed 5 bases, and the junction held 3 bases outside the gene matches. The CDR3 loop is CASSLRQGDETQYF. The CDR3 region has the DNA TGTGCCAGCAGTTTAAGACAGGGGGACGAGACCCAGTACTTC.

This clonotype was found many times. The rearrangement links TRBV5-1 to TRBJ1-1, with TRBD1 identical over 9 bases. The CDR3 is 15 residues long. V shed 3 bases, J shed 1 base, and the junction held 4 bases outside the gene matches. In germline, CDR1 is SGHRS, CDR2 YFSETQ. CDR3 nucleotides: TGCGCCAGCAGCTGGGGGGACAGGGCGAACACTGAAGCTTTCTTT. It is translated as CASSWGDRANTEAFF.

With regard to this clonotype: Possible read error: a much larger clone is one base away. The chain recombines TRBV12-3 or TRBV12-4 with TRBJ1-5, with a possible D match to TRBD1 (6 bases). The CDR3 is 15 amino acids. CDR3 sequence reads: CASNSQGRGNQTQHF. In nucleotides, the CDR3 is TGTGCCAGCAACTCACAGGGCAGGGGCAATCAGACCCAGCATTTT.